This T cell receptor beta chain comes out of a study of control samples from healthy donors and cancer patients (dated by TCRdb to about 2020). Libraries were constructed by the immunoSEQ multiplex PCR assay. TCRdb retrieved this table from immuneACCESS and kept in-frame rearrangements only. Not all clones are present; in checked studies, unresolved V genes account for under half, and no reason is known for the remainder. The sample table holds 140,000 to 150,000 clones, of which more than 85% were seen once. The ten top clones hold approximately 3.2% of the sample. From the cysteine through the phenylalanine, the CDR3 covers 13 amino acids. Only the CDR3 DNA stays, 39 bases, in frame from base 1. Relative to germline, V is 3 bases shorter and J is 4 bases shorter, with 7 bases between their ends. CDR1 and CDR2, looked up from the germline V gene, are KGHSH and LQKENI. Concerning this clone itself: Its recognized antigen is unknown. Per-nucleotide qualities are absent, and no much larger clonotype sits a single base away.

The chain is encoded by TRBV18 joined to TRBJ1-5; a confident D gene designation cannot be given. The sequence was collected from a man in his thirties or forties in good health. Material: blood. The nucleotide sequence reads TGTGCCAGCTCACCGGACGGGAATCAGCCCCAGCATTTT. Its product reads: CASSPDGNQPQHF. Beyond the CDR3, the reference TRBV18 and TRBJ1-5 genes provide the residues; the full variable domain reads: NAGVMQNPRHLVRRRGQEARLRCSPMKGHSHVYWYRQLPEEGLKFMVYLQKENIIDESGMPKERFSAEFPKEGPSILRIQQVVRGDSAAYFCASSPDGNQPQHFGDGTRLSIL.